These 32 T cell receptor beta chains were sequenced from one sample in a study of beta chain features in type 1 diabetes. General study results and limits: Type 1 diabetes patients had TCRB CDR3s that were shorter (moderately but significantly so) in all four CD4+ subsets.

Expressed TCRB transcripts were sequenced, since all the RNA that had been isolated was reverse transcribed. Clones were read by immunoSEQ multiplex PCR, and TCRdb kept only the in-frame ones, dropping some. The repertoire holds about 260,000 clones, 24% seen once, with roughly 0.011% in the top ten. No antigen has been assigned to these receptors. Sequencing input: naive CD4+ T cells from blood. Source of these receptors: a woman in her twenties or thirties with type 1 diabetes.

This clone has more than one count but fewer than ten. Other DNA sequences in this sample translate to the same CDR3. The CDR3 DNA is TGCAGCGTGGGACAGGGAGACACTGAAGCTTTCTTT. Translated: CSVGQGDTEAFF. This rearrangement joins TRBV29-1 to TRBJ1-1; TRBD1 matches at 9 bases. After removal of 6 bases from V and 3 bases from J, the junction contained 2 bases not matched to a gene. The CDR3 is 12 amino acids. Germline V gene sequence: CDR1 SQVTM, CDR2 ANQGSEA.

The rearrangement uses TRBV14 and TRBJ2-1; D is ambiguous. Between the trimmed V and J ends, which lost 1 base and 9 bases, there was a span of 16 bases. The CDR3 sequence is 15 residues long. The germline V gene encodes CDR1 SGHDN and CDR2 FVKESK. The CDR3 DNA follows: TGTGCCAGCAGCCAAGCTCCCCGCGATTCGGGTGAGCAGTTCTTC. Encoded protein: CASSQAPRDSGEQFF.

The chain employs TRBV5-1 and TRBJ2-1, with 7 nucleotides matching TRBD2. The CDR3 covers 16 residues. The ends lost 4 bases at V and 3 bases at J; junction bases unmatched: 10. Germline V gene sequence: CDR1 SGHRS, CDR2 YFSETQ. CDR3 DNA sequence: TGCGCCAGCAGCCCTGGGGGGGGATCCCTCTACAATGAGCAGTTCTTC. Translated, it gives CASSPGGGSLYNEQFF.

Notes on this clone: The junction differs from germline at one of its ends, possibly a read error. This rearrangement joins TRBV7-9 to TRBJ1-2; D gene ambiguous. Germline V gene lookup returns CDR1 SEHNR and CDR2 FQNEAQ (reference sequence). The CDR3 runs to 12 residues. The DNA for the CDR3 is TGTGCCAGCAGGTTAGATCTCTATGGCTACACCTTC. This gives the protein CASRLDLYGYTF.

This clone showed up just a few times. The J gene is TRBJ2-1, the V gene TRBV10-3; TRBD1 aligns across 9 bases. The CDR3 covers 14 residues. Trimming took 3 bases from V and 7 from J; bases not matched to a gene: 4. Germline assignment: CDR1 ENHRY and CDR2 SYGVKD. In DNA form, the CDR3 reads TGTGCCATCAGTGATATACAGGGGGCGAATGAGCAGTTCTTC. This translates into CAISDIQGANEQFF.

J is TRBJ2-5 and V is TRBV4-2; TRBD2 might be the D (5 bases). CDR3 size: 15 residues. V was cut by 0 bases and J by 6 bases, with 14 bases left in between. Germline values: CDR1 LGHNA, CDR2 YNFKEQ. The CDR3 reads CASSQDLASQQTQYF. In nucleotides, the CDR3 is TGTGCCAGCAGCCAAGATCTAGCAAGTCAACAGACCCAGTACTTC.

The rearrangement joins TRBV19 to TRBJ2-7; TRBD1 agrees at 8 bases. Germline CDR1 LNHDA, CDR2 SQIVND (reference sequence). V lost 5 bases to trimming and J lost 4 bases; unmatched junction nucleotides: 10. The CDR3 has 15 amino acids. The CDR3 region has the DNA TGTGCCAGTAGTTCCCGTAGGACAGGGATTTACGAGCAGTACTTC. Translation: CASSSRRTGIYEQYF.

The chain employs TRBV7-3 and TRBJ2-7; TRBD2 matches 8 bases. The CDR3 is 15 residues long. The V segment lost 1 base and the J segment 6 bases; nucleotides outside the gene matches: 8. Germline CDR1 is SGHTA and CDR2 is FQGTGA. The CDR3 nucleotides are TGTGCCAGCAGCTTAAAAGAGCGGGGGCTCGGCGAGCAGTACTTC. Its protein is CASSLKERGLGEQYF.

The chain uses TRBV30 and TRBJ1-4; 9 bases map to TRBD1. Trimming removed 3 bases from V and 7 bases from J; junction bases left unmatched: 12. This CDR3 has 16 residues. From germline, CDR1 is GTSNPN and CDR2 SVGIG (reference sequence). The CDR3 DNA follows: TGTGCCTGGAGGGAACAGTCCGGGACAGGGAGTGAAAAACTGTTTTTT. This translates into CAWREQSGTGSEKLFF.

The chain uses TRBV30 and TRBJ1-5; D gene ambiguous. V was clipped by 0 bases and J by 8 bases, with 8 bases between them. This CDR3 comprises 12 residues. CDR1 GTSNPN and CDR2 SVGIG come from the germline V gene (reference sequence). For the CDR3, the DNA is TGTGCCTGGAGTGTAAGGGAGAAGCCCCAGCATTTT. Its protein product is CAWSVREKPQHF.

There are a few counts of this clone. CDR3 in DNA: TGCGCCAGCAGGCGACTAGCGGGAGACCGTGCAGATACGCAGTATTTT. Protein product: CASRRLAGDRADTQYF. The chain has TRBV5-1 and TRBJ2-3; TRBD2 aligns across 12 bases. Trimming took 5 bases from V and 4 from J; bases not matched to a gene: 8. The CDR3 is 16 amino acids. The germline CDR1 and CDR2 sequences are SGHRS and YFSETQ. The full variable domain, with the rest looked up from reference TRBV5-1 and TRBJ2-3, is KAGVTQTPRYLIKTRGQQVTLSCSPISGHRSVSWYQQTPGQGLQFLFEYFSETQRNKGNFPGRFSGRQFSNSRSEMNVSTLELGDSALYLCASRRLAGDRADTQYFGPGTRLTVL.

The genes are TRBV2 and TRBJ2-7, with TRBD1 as a possible D gene (6 bases). CDR3 length: 13 residues. CDR1 is SNHLY and CDR2 is FYNNEI in the germline V gene. The V gene lost 4 bases and the J gene lost 3 bases, with 10 bases spanning the gap. The CDR3 loop reads CASSADRRYEQYF. Here the CDR3 DNA reads TGTGCCAGCAGTGCCGACAGGCGCTACGAGCAGTACTTC. The full variable domain, in which reference TRBV2 and TRBJ2-7 provide the parts outside the CDR3, is EPEVTQTPSHQVTQMGQEVILRCVPISNHLYFYWYRQILGQKVEFLVSFYNNEISEKSEIFDDQFSVERPDGSNFTLKIRSTKLEDSAMYFCASSADRRYEQYFGPGTRLTVT.

This clone was counted between two and nine times. The rearrangement links TRBV7-3 to TRBJ2-3; 7 nucleotides line up with TRBD1. V lost 5 bases, J lost 6 bases, and 5 bases stayed unmatched. There are 13 residues in the CDR3. Germline CDR1 and CDR2: SGHTA and FQGTGA. CDR3 nucleotide sequence: TGTGCCAGCAGCCGAAACAGGGGCGATACGCAGTATTTT. Translation: CASSRNRGDTQYF.

This clone was seen just once. V is TRBV25-1 and J is TRBJ2-1; 14 nucleotides align to TRBD2. Germline V gives CDR1 MGHDK, CDR2 SYGVNS. V shed 5 bases, J shed 8 bases, and the junction held 8 bases outside the gene matches. CDR3 size: 16 residues. CDR3 residues: CASSPLGTSGSDEQFF. The CDR3 bases are TGTGCCAGCAGTCCCTTAGGGACTAGCGGGAGTGATGAGCAGTTCTTC.

This clone occurred a few times. This chain's CDR3 is CAISELTRASRGNEQFF. As DNA, the CDR3 is TGTGCCATCAGTGAGTTGACCCGGGCCTCGAGGGGGAATGAGCAGTTCTTC. The V gene is TRBV10-3, the J gene TRBJ2-1; D might be TRBD1 (6 bases). From germline, CDR1 is ENHRY and CDR2 SYGVKD. The ends were cut back, 1 base at V and 7 bases at J, with 20 bases in the middle. CDR3 length: 17 amino acids.

The CDR3 reads CASSAQISNQPQHF. The CDR3 bases are TGTGCCAGCAGCGCACAGATTAGCAATCAGCCCCAGCATTTT. V is TRBV6-5 and J is TRBJ1-5; no reliable D call. The CDR3 is 14 residues long. Germline values: CDR1 MNHEY, CDR2 SVGAGI. V lost 6 bases and J 0 bases, leaving 9 bases between the germline ends.

The chain is built from TRBV7-9 and TRBJ2-7; D not certain. V lost 2 bases to trimming and J lost 1 base, with 3 bases between them. The germline gives CDR1 SEHNR, CDR2 FQNEAQ (reference sequence). This CDR3 comprises 12 residues. CDR3 in amino acids: CASSLTSYEQYF. The CDR3 nucleotides are TGTGCCAGCAGCTTAACATCCTACGAGCAGTACTTC. Variable domain in full (rest from reference TRBV7-9 and TRBJ2-7): DTGVSQNPRHKITKRGQNVTFRCDPISEHNRLYWYRQTLGQGPEFLTYFQNEAQLEKSRLLSDRFSAERPKGSFSTLEIQRTEQGDSAMYLCASSLTSYEQYFGPGTRLTVT.

The rearrangement links TRBV15 to TRBJ2-7; TRBD1 matches 9 bases. Germline CDR1 reads LNHNV; CDR2 reads YYDKDF (reference sequence). CDR3 length equals 16 residues. V was clipped by 5 bases and J by 2 bases; unmatched bases: 10. CDR3 sequence reads: CATSDPGTGRAYEQYF. In DNA form, the CDR3 reads TGTGCCACCAGCGACCCCGGGACAGGGAGGGCCTACGAGCAGTACTTC.

This clone was seen more than once but under ten times. The gene calls are TRBV5-1 and TRBJ2-5, with 8 nucleotides matching TRBD2. The trim removed 0 bases at V and 3 bases at J, leaving 4 bases unmatched. Germline V lookup: CDR1 SGHRS, CDR2 YFSETQ. The CDR3 extends over 15 amino acids. CDR3 coding DNA: TGCGCCAGCAGCTTGGCCGGACTAGCAGAAGAGACCCAGTACTTC. Its translation: CASSLAGLAEETQYF.

The genes are TRBV5-1 and TRBJ2-1, with D maybe TRBD2 (6 bases). Looked up from germline, CDR1 is SGHRS and CDR2 is YFSETQ. The CDR3 runs 17 residues. The V end was cut by 3 bases, the J end by 0 bases, with 16 bases between. The CDR3 loop is CASSSPGLPSSYNEQFF. CDR3 bases: TGCGCCAGCAGCTCTCCGGGACTCCCAAGCTCCTACAATGAGCAGTTCTTC.

This clone was recorded a few times. J is TRBJ1-2 and V is TRBV2, with D hard to call. Trimming shortened V by 6 bases and J by 2 bases, and 4 bases separated the two germline ends. Germline assignment: CDR1 SNHLY and CDR2 FYNNEI. The CDR3 sequence is 11 residues long. CDR3 sequence: CASRQNYGYTF. As DNA, the CDR3 is TGTGCCAGCAGACAGAACTATGGCTACACCTTC.

The genes are TRBV7-9 and TRBJ1-2; the match to TRBD1 covers 7 bases. The germline gives CDR1 SEHNR, CDR2 FQNEAQ (reference sequence). The CDR3 extends over 15 amino acids. The trim removed 5 bases at V and 5 bases at J, leaving 11 bases unmatched. CDR3 nucleotides: TGTGCCAGCAGCACTCGGGACAGCATATCTTATGGCTACACCTTC. The encoded protein is CASSTRDSISYGYTF.

The genes are TRBV9 and TRBJ2-5, with 13 bases matching TRBD2. Germline V gene lookup returns CDR1 SGDLS and CDR2 YYNGEE. V shed 3 bases, J shed 5 bases, and the junction held 10 bases outside the gene matches. The CDR3 is made up of 17 amino acids. The chain's CDR3 is CASSGGRGLAGRETQYF. For the CDR3, the DNA is TGTGCCAGCAGCGGGGGAAGGGGACTAGCGGGACGGGAGACCCAGTACTTC.

The rearrangement joins TRBV29-1 to TRBJ1-1, with 9 nucleotides matching TRBD1. V shed 7 bases and J 2 bases; nucleotides not matched to a gene: 5. The CDR3 consists of 13 residues. The germline V gene encodes CDR1 SQVTM and CDR2 ANQGSEA. Here the CDR3 DNA reads TGCAGCGCCCGGACAGGGGTAAACACTGAAGCTTTCTTT. It translates to CSARTGVNTEAFF.

V and J are TRBV7-9 and TRBJ2-1; 8 nucleotides line up with TRBD2. The CDR3 spans 15 residues. Germline V CDR1 and CDR2: SEHNR, FQNEAQ (reference sequence). V was clipped by 5 bases and J by 8 bases; unmatched bases: 11. CDR3 sequence reads: CASSPLGGGSHEQFF. CDR3 bases: TGTGCCAGCAGCCCTCTCGGGGGGGGATCACATGAGCAGTTCTTC.

In this sample, this clone turned up a few times. The chain is built from TRBV10-3 and TRBJ2-3; TRBD2 agrees at 10 bases. V shed 6 bases and J 4 bases; nucleotides not matched to a gene: 7. CDR3 length: 15 residues. Germline V CDR1 and CDR2: ENHRY, SYGVKD. This CDR3 reads CAISASGRDPDTQYF. CDR3 nucleotide sequence: TGTGCCATCAGCGCGAGCGGGAGGGACCCAGATACGCAGTATTTT.

The chain combines TRBV19 with TRBJ2-5; TRBD1 matches at 9 bases. CDR1 and CDR2 from the germline V gene are LNHDA and SQIVND (reference sequence). The ends lost 5 bases at V and 5 bases at J; junction bases unmatched: 6. This CDR3 region has 14 residues. The CDR3 sequence: CASSQQGAAETQYF. The CDR3 nucleotides read TGTGCCAGTAGTCAACAGGGGGCTGCGGAGACCCAGTACTTC.

The chain employs TRBV6-1 and TRBJ2-1, with 10 bases matching TRBD2. The V and J ends lost 8 bases and 9 bases, in that order; junction bases with no gene match: 13. Germline assignment: CDR1 MNHNS and CDR2 SASEGT. There are 15 residues in the CDR3. The CDR3 sequence: CASSKREGRQAEQFF. CDR3 bases: TGTGCCAGCTCGAAGCGGGAGGGTCGGCAAGCTGAGCAGTTCTTC.

A few counts support this clone. The CDR3 DNA reads as TGTGCCAGCAGCCAAGCTAGCGGAGGGAACACCGGGGAGCTGTTTTTT. It translates to CASSQASGGNTGELFF. The rearrangement links TRBV4-2 to TRBJ2-2; 7 positions agree with TRBD2. The CDR3 runs 16 residues. Germline V lookup: CDR1 LGHNA, CDR2 YNFKEQ. Germline trimming cut 1 base from V and 1 base from J; bases unmatched to any gene: 3.

This clone showed up just a few times. Different DNA sequences within this sample yield the same CDR3. J is TRBJ2-3 and V is TRBV7-9, with 8 bases fitting TRBD2. V lost 2 bases, J lost 2 bases, and 3 bases stayed unmatched. In germline, CDR1 is SEHNR, CDR2 FQNEAQ (reference sequence). CDR3 length equals 15 residues. DNA of the CDR3: TGTGCCAGCAGCTTAACTAGCGGCGACACAGATACGCAGTATTTT. It specifies CASSLTSGDTDTQYF.

V usage is TRBV28 and J usage is TRBJ2-1, with 8 bases aligning to TRBD2. After removal of 5 bases from V and 2 bases from J, the junction contained 8 bases not matched to a gene. CDR1 and CDR2 (germline): MDHEN, SYDVKM. There are 16 residues in the CDR3. The CDR3 loop reads CASSGSSGNPYNEQFF. Here the CDR3 DNA reads TGTGCCAGCAGTGGCAGTAGCGGGAATCCCTACAATGAGCAGTTCTTC.

V is TRBV7-3 and J is TRBJ2-1; no clear D gene. CDR3 length equals 13 residues. Germline values: CDR1 SGHTA, CDR2 FQGTGA. V was pared by 2 bases and J by 9 bases, with 11 bases between. The CDR3 coding sequence is TGTGCCAGCAGCTTATCGCCGGGTAGTGAGCAGTTCTTC. Protein: CASSLSPGSEQFF.